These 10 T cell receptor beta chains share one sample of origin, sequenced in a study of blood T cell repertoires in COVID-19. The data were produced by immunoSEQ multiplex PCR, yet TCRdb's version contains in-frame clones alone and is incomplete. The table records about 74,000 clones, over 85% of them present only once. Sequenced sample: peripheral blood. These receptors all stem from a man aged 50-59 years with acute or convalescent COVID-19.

CDR3 residues: CASRNQGQTVLYV. As DNA, the CDR3 is TGTGCCAGCAGGAACCAGGGACAGACCGTTTTGTACGTC. The rearrangement links TRBV7-8 to TRBJ2-7, with 7 bases aligning to TRBD1. Germline assignment: CDR1 SGHVS and CDR2 FQNEAQ. Trimming at V came to 6 bases and at J to 12 bases, leaving 14 bases not matched to a gene. This CDR3 is 13 amino acids long.

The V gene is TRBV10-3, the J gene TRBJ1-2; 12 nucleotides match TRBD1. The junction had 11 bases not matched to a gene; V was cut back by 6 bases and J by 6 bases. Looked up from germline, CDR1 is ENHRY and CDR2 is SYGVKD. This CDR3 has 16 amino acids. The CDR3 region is CAIRPTGTGGLHGYTF. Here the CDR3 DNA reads TGTGCCATCAGACCGACCGGGACAGGGGGCTTGCATGGCTACACCTTC.

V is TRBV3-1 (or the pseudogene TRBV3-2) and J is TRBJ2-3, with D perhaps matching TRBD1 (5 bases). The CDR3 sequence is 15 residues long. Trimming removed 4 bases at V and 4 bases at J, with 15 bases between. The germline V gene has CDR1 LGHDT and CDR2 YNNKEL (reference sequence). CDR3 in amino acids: CASSRIQDTSDTQYF. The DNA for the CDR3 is TGTGCCAGCAGCCGTATCCAGGACACATCAGATACGCAGTATTTT.

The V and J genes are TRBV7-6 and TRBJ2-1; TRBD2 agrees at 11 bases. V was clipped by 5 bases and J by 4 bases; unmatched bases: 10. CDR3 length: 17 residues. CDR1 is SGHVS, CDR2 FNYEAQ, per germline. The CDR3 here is CASSLTSGVVPYNEQFF. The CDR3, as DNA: TGTGCCAGCAGCCTGACTAGCGGGGTCGTCCCGTACAATGAGCAGTTCTTC.

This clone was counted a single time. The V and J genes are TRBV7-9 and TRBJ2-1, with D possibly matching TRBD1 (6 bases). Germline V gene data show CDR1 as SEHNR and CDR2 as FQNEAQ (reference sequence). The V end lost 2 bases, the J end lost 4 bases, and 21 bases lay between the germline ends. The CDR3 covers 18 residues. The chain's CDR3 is CASSLSPKDSGYYNEQFF. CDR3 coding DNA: TGTGCCAGCAGCTTATCCCCCAAGGACAGCGGATATTACAATGAGCAGTTCTTC.

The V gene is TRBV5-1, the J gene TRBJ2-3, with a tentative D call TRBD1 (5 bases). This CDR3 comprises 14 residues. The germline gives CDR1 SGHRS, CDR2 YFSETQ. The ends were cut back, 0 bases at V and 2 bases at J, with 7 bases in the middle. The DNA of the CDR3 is TGCGCCAGCAGCTTGGGACAGTCCACAGATACGCAGTATTTT. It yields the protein CASSLGQSTDTQYF.

The CDR3 loop is CATGKNTGELFF. The CDR3 DNA follows: TGTGCCACTGGCAAGAACACCGGGGAGCTGTTTTTT. This chain links TRBV24-1 with TRBJ2-2; D remains unclear. From germline, CDR1 is KGHDR and CDR2 SFDVKD. The CDR3 covers 12 residues. The V gene lost 10 bases and the J gene lost 1 base, with 6 bases spanning the gap.

CDR3 DNA sequence: TGTGCCAGCAGCCGACAAGAGAACACTGAAGCTTTCTTT. It encodes CASSRQENTEAFF. The chain employs TRBV12-3 or TRBV12-4 and TRBJ1-1; D unresolved. The CDR3 covers 13 residues. V shed 6 bases and J shed 1 base, with 9 bases lying between them.

In DNA, the CDR3 is TGCGCCAGCAGCCAACCGACTAGCGGGAGCTCCGGGGAGCTGTTTTTT. Its translation: CASSQPTSGSSGELFF. The chain links TRBV4-1 to TRBJ2-2; 12 bases fit TRBD2. The J segment lost 6 bases and the V segment lost 2 bases, leaving 4 bases of the junction unmatched. The CDR3 contains 16 residues. Germline-derived CDR1 and CDR2 are MGHRA and YSYEKL.

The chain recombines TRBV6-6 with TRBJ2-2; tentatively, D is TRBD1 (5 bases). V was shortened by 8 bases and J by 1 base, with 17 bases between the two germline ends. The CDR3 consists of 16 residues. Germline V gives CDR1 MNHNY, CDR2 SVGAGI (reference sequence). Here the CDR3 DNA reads TGTGCCAGCGGTCCCAAAGGGGCCAAGAACACCGGGGAGCTGTTTTTT. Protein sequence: CASGPKGAKNTGELFF.